The TCR beta chain under discussion was sequenced for a study of T cells and Merkel cell carcinoma outcomes. Study observations and caveats: Repertoire plus T-cell density reportedly predicted Merkel cell carcinoma outcomes.

A single count supports this clone. Its antigen is undetermined. V lost 4 bases to trimming and J lost 4 bases, with 9 bases between them. Germline V gene sequence: CDR1 SGHDN, CDR2 FVKESK. CDR3 size: 13 residues. Using immunoSEQ multiplex PCR, the repertoire was profiled, and TCRdb retains in-frame clones only, with some absent. Here the sample spans under 2,000 clones, roughly 87% being singletons. Sequences were obtained from tumor tissue from Merkel cell carcinoma. The genes are TRBV14 and TRBJ2-3, with D unclear. The TCR comes from a human donor with Merkel cell carcinoma. In nucleotides, the CDR3 is TGTGCCAGCAGCCCACTGGATGCAGATACGCAGTATTTT. This encodes CASSPLDADTQYF.